This T cell receptor beta chain was observed in a study of regulatory T cells in long-lasting Graves disease. In building TCR beta libraries, iRepertoire HTBI primers were used together with Arm-PCR of CDR3 regions. MiXCR, applied by TCRdb to the multiplex PCR reads, yields one record per CDR3 protein. The repertoire holds approximately 560,000 distinct CDR3 sequences, with roughly 16% as singletons. Time point denoted: newly diagnosed GD, antithyroid drugs for less than 3 months. There was RNA extracted from PBMCs, and the TCR library was made from it. CDR3 size: 14 residues. Deletions cut 9 bases from V and 4 bases from J, with 15 bases between. Per germline, CDR1 LNHDA and CDR2 SQIVND (reference sequence). These data were likewise used in another study, on T cells in Graves' hyperthyroidism and ophthalmopathy.

The sample in question was peripheral blood mononuclear cells (PBMCs), obtained at new diagnosis, from a patient treated with antithyroid drugs. This TCR came from a man younger than 35 with Graves disease. The J gene is TRBJ2-2, the V gene TRBV19; a possible D gene is TRBD1 (5 bases). CDR3 protein: CASQQQGFTGELFF. CDR3 nucleotide sequence: TGTGCCAGCCAACAGCAGGGATTCACCGGGGAGCTGTTTTTT.